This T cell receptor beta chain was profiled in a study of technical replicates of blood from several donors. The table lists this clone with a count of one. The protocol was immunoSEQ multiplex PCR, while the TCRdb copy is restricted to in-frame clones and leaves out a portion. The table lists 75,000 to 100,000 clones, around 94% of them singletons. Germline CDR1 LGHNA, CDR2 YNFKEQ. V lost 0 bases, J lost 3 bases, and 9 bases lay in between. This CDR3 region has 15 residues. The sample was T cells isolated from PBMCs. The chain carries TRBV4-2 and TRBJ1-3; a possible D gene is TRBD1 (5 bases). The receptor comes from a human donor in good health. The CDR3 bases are TGTGCCAGCAGCCAAGATAAGGGGTATGGAAACACCATATATTTT. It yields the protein CASSQDKGYGNTIYF.